These T cell receptor beta chains were read from a single sample in a study of blood T cell repertoires in COVID-19. Only in-frame clones appear in the TCRdb table, and some are missing; sequencing was by immunoSEQ multiplex PCR. The sample lists 170,000 or so clones; over 80% were seen once. The sample taken for sequencing was peripheral blood. Receptors were obtained from a woman aged 60-75 years with acute or convalescent COVID-19. The CDR3 runs from the conserved cysteine through the conserved F or W. Fields, in order: CDR3 protein, CDR3 DNA, D gene, V gene, clone size, J gene. The D gene is left open where the match is weak. Size is omitted from some rows. Given values are once, few, many or a class for expanded clones.

CDR3 protein: CASTDRGSSGNTIYF
CDR3 DNA: TGTGCCAGTACCGATCGGGGGAGCTCTGGAAACACCATATATTTT
D gene: NA
V gene: TRBV19
clone size: NA
J gene: TRBJ1-3

CDR3 protein: CASSLGRTSGDYGYTF
CDR3 DNA: TGTGCCAGCAGCTTGGGGAGGACCTCGGGAGACTATGGCTACACCTTC
D gene: NA
V gene: TRBV13
clone size: NA
J gene: TRBJ1-2

CDR3 protein: CASSQGTGGKEKLFF
CDR3 DNA: TGTGCCAGCTCACAGGGGACAGGTGGGAAAGAAAAACTGTTTTTT
D gene: TRBD1
V gene: TRBV18
clone size: few
J gene: TRBJ1-4

CDR3 protein: CASSLVGAGNTEAFF
CDR3 DNA: TGCGCCAGCAGCTTGGTGGGGGCGGGGAACACTGAAGCTTTCTTT
D gene: NA
V gene: TRBV5-1
clone size: NA
J gene: TRBJ1-1

CDR3 protein: CASSRIGVANEQYF
CDR3 DNA: TGTGCCAGCAGCCGGATAGGGGTAGCAAACGAGCAGTACTTC
D gene: NA
V gene: TRBV14
clone size: NA
J gene: TRBJ2-7

CDR3 protein: CASSVGGAARYGYTF
CDR3 DNA: TGTGCCAGCAGCGTAGGCGGGGCTGCTAGGTATGGCTACACCTTC
D gene: NA
V gene: TRBV9
clone size: few
J gene: TRBJ1-2

CDR3 protein: CASSGRASYEQYF
CDR3 DNA: TGTGCCAGCAGTGGGAGAGCCTCCTACGAGCAGTACTTC
D gene: NA
V gene: TRBV25-1
clone size: NA
J gene: TRBJ2-7

CDR3 protein: CASSSQTGVSGNTIYF
CDR3 DNA: TGTGCCAGCAGCTCACAAACAGGGGTCTCTGGAAACACCATATATTTT
D gene: TRBD1
V gene: TRBV9
clone size: NA
J gene: TRBJ1-3

CDR3 protein: CASSLTENYGYTF
CDR3 DNA: TGTGCCAGCAGCTTGACAGAGAACTATGGCTACACCTTC
D gene: NA
V gene: TRBV5-8
clone size: NA
J gene: TRBJ1-2

CDR3 protein: CASRGRNYGYTF
CDR3 DNA: TGTGCCAGTAGAGGGAGGAACTATGGCTACACCTTC
D gene: NA
V gene: TRBV12-3/TRBV12-4
clone size: few
J gene: TRBJ1-2

CDR3 protein: CASSFDRNTEAFF
CDR3 DNA: TGCGCCAGCAGCTTCGACAGGAACACTGAAGCTTTCTTT
D gene: NA
V gene: TRBV5-1
clone size: once
J gene: TRBJ1-1

CDR3 protein: CASSPSTGIGSPLHF
CDR3 DNA: TGCGCCAGCAGCCCCTCAACAGGGATTGGGTCACCCCTCCACTTT
D gene: NA
V gene: TRBV4-3
clone size: NA
J gene: TRBJ1-6

CDR3 protein: CATPGFLRTEAFF
CDR3 DNA: TGTGCTACCCCAGGATTTCTCAGGACTGAAGCTTTCTTT
D gene: NA
V gene: TRBV21-1
clone size: few
J gene: TRBJ1-1

CDR3 protein: CASSSDRGGYGYTF
CDR3 DNA: TGTGCCAGCAGTTCAGACAGGGGGGGTTATGGCTACACCTTC
D gene: TRBD1
V gene: TRBV7-2
clone size: few
J gene: TRBJ1-2

CDR3 protein: CASSVAPLGGMTDGYTF
CDR3 DNA: TGTGCCAGCAGCGTAGCCCCTTTAGGGGGAATGACTGATGGCTACACCTTC
D gene: NA
V gene: TRBV9
clone size: few
J gene: TRBJ1-2

CDR3 protein: CASSDGQGENTEAFF
CDR3 DNA: TGTGCCAGCAGCGACGGACAGGGGGAGAACACTGAAGCTTTCTTT
D gene: TRBD1
V gene: TRBV7-6
clone size: few
J gene: TRBJ1-1

CDR3 protein: CASRIRAGGYNQPQHF
CDR3 DNA: TGTGCCAGCAGAATACGGGCGGGAGGTTACAATCAGCCCCAGCATTTT
D gene: NA
V gene: TRBV28
clone size: NA
J gene: TRBJ1-5

CDR3 protein: CASSLGGGTEAFF
CDR3 DNA: TGTGCCAGCAGTTTAGGGGGGGGAACTGAAGCTTTCTTT
D gene: NA
V gene: TRBV28
clone size: NA
J gene: TRBJ1-1

CDR3 protein: CASRAGPRLFF
CDR3 DNA: TGTGCCAGCAGGGCGGGTCCACGACTGTTTTTT
D gene: NA
V gene: TRBV12-3/TRBV12-4
clone size: few
J gene: TRBJ1-4

CDR3 protein: CASSEDKYGYTF
CDR3 DNA: TGTGCCAGCTCAGAGGACAAATATGGCTACACCTTC
D gene: NA
V gene: TRBV18
clone size: NA
J gene: TRBJ1-2

CDR3 protein: CASSSGAGRGYGYTF
CDR3 DNA: TGTGCCAGCAGCAGTGGAGCGGGGCGAGGCTATGGCTACACCTTC
D gene: NA
V gene: TRBV3-1/TRBV3-2
clone size: NA
J gene: TRBJ1-2

CDR3 protein: CASSLQDRDHEQYF
CDR3 DNA: TGTGCCAGCAGTTTACAGGACAGGGACCACGAGCAGTACTTC
D gene: TRBD1
V gene: TRBV28
clone size: NA
J gene: TRBJ2-7